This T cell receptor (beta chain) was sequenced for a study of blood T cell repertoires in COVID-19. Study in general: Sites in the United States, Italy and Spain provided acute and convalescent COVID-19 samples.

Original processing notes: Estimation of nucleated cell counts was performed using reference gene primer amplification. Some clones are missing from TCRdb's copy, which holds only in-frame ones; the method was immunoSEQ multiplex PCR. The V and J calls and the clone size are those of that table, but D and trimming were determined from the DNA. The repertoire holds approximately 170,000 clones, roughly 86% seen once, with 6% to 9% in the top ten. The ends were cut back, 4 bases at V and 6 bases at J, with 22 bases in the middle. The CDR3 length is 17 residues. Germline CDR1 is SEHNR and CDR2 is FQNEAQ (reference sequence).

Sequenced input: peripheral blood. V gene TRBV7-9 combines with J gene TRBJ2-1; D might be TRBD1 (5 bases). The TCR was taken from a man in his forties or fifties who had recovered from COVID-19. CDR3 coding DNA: TGTGCCAGCAGCTCCTACCCAGACAGCGCGGTTTCCAATGAGCAGTTCTTC. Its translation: CASSSYPDSAVSNEQFF.